The 25 T cell receptor beta chains given below trace back to one sample, sequenced in a study of blood T cell repertoires in COVID-19. Assay used: immunoSEQ multiplex PCR; TCRdb lists only in-frame clones, some missing. This table holds roughly 150,000 clones, 65% to 90% found once. The specimen was peripheral blood. The receptors originated from a woman aged 45 to 65 in a cohort sampled during active or convalescent COVID-19.

CDR3 sequence (DNA): TGTGCCAGTAGTATGGATCAGCCAGGGGCCTACGAGCAGTACTTC. Its translation: CASSMDQPGAYEQYF. V and J are TRBV19 and TRBJ2-7; D perhaps matches TRBD1 (6 bases). From germline, CDR1 is LNHDA and CDR2 SQIVND (reference sequence). V lost 3 bases, J lost 2 bases, and 14 bases lay in between. CDR3 length: 15 amino acids.

V is TRBV7-9 and J is TRBJ1-2, with D tentatively TRBD1 (6 bases). In germline, CDR1 is SEHNR, CDR2 FQNEAQ (reference sequence). The CDR3 is 13 amino acids. The V and J ends lost 5 bases and 3 bases respectively, with 10 bases between them. CDR3 in amino acids: CASSRTGYYGYTF. The CDR3 DNA reads as TGTGCCAGCAGCCGTACAGGGTACTATGGCTACACCTTC.

A single count supports this clone. CDR3 DNA: TGTGCCAGCAAAGGACAGGGGGTGTCCTACGAGCAGTACTTC. This gives the protein CASKGQGVSYEQYF. V and J are TRBV2 and TRBJ2-7, with 10 bases identical to TRBD1. Unmatched junction bases numbered 4, after V lost 7 bases and J lost 1 base. The CDR3 spans 14 residues. The germline CDR1 and CDR2 sequences are SNHLY and FYNNEI.

The chain recombines TRBV5-1 with TRBJ2-5, with a weak D call TRBD1 (5 bases). Germline lookup yields CDR1 SGHRS and CDR2 YFSETQ. V was shortened by 4 bases and J by 4 bases, with 17 bases between the two germline ends. The CDR3 loop spans 15 amino acids. The CDR3 region has the DNA TGCGCCAGCAGCCTCAGGGTGGGTGTTAGAGAGACCCAGTACTTC. Encoded protein: CASSLRVGVRETQYF.

This clone was detected only once. The rearrangement joins TRBV5-1 to TRBJ1-3; 7 bases fit TRBD1. Germline values: CDR1 SGHRS, CDR2 YFSETQ. J was trimmed by 2 bases and V by 4 bases; bases with no gene match: 3. The CDR3 length is 14 residues. The CDR3 bases are TGCGCCAGCAGCACAGGGGCTACTGGAAACACCATATATTTT. The encoded protein is CASSTGATGNTIYF.

V gene TRBV6-4 combines with J gene TRBJ2-1; 7 bases agree with TRBD1. The CDR3 has 13 residues. Per the germline V gene, CDR1 is MRHNA and CDR2 is SNTAGT. V lost 8 bases, J lost 3 bases, and 4 bases stayed unmatched. The CDR3 protein is CASDRAFYNEQFF. CDR3 coding DNA: TGTGCCAGCGACAGGGCCTTCTACAATGAGCAGTTCTTC.

This chain uses TRBV18 with TRBJ1-4, with a tentative D call TRBD1 (6 bases). The CDR3 has 15 amino acids. Germline values: CDR1 KGHSH, CDR2 LQKENI. The V and J ends lost 3 bases and 6 bases respectively, with 14 bases between them. This chain's CDR3 is CASSPLRDTYEKLFF. DNA of the CDR3: TGTGCCAGCTCACCCCTAAGGGACACATATGAAAAACTGTTTTTT.

The chain links TRBV10-3 to TRBJ1-1; D may be TRBD1 (6 bases). The V and J ends lost 6 bases and 1 base respectively, with 15 bases between them. Germline CDR1 is ENHRY and CDR2 is SYGVKD. The CDR3 consists of 15 residues. CDR3 DNA sequence: TGTGCCATCAGGCCCCGGGGGGGACAGAACACTGAAGCTTTCTTT. Its protein product is CAIRPRGGQNTEAFF.

The chain carries TRBV11-2 and TRBJ2-2, with a possible D match to TRBD2 (7 bases). The CDR3 sequence is 16 residues long. In germline, CDR1 is SGHAT, CDR2 FQNNGV. V was clipped by 0 bases and J by 5 bases, with 13 bases between them. The CDR3 DNA follows: TGTGCCAGCAGCTTAGAGTGGGGGGGCCAAACCGGGGAGCTGTTTTTT. This codes for CASSLEWGGQTGELFF.

J is TRBJ1-5 and V is TRBV18, with 7 bases identical to TRBD1. The CDR3 has 17 residues. The V gene's germline CDR1 is KGHSH and CDR2 LQKENI. Losses at the gene ends were 3 bases for V and 3 bases for J; bases not matched to a gene: 11. The CDR3 reads CASSPLGGPHTNQPQHF. CDR3 sequence (DNA): TGTGCCAGCTCACCGCTAGGGGGCCCTCATACCAATCAGCCCCAGCATTTT.

The J gene is TRBJ1-1, the V gene TRBV19, with a weak D call TRBD1 (6 bases). V dropped 6 bases and J dropped 3 bases, with 11 bases sitting between them. There are 13 residues in the CDR3. Germline loops: CDR1 LNHDA, CDR2 SQIVND (reference sequence). In DNA, the CDR3 is TGTGCCAGTAGAAGGGGGTGGGACACTGAAGCTTTCTTT. This translates into CASRRGWDTEAFF.

V gene TRBV27 combines with J gene TRBJ1-4; D unclear. Germline CDR1 MNHEY, CDR2 SMNVEV (reference sequence). CDR3 length: 15 residues. V lost 7 bases to trimming and J lost 6 bases, with 18 bases between them. CDR3 DNA: TGTGCCAGCACCTCTGTTTTGTTACGGGATGAAAAACTGTTTTTT. Translation gives CASTSVLLRDEKLFF.

The J gene is TRBJ1-6, the V gene TRBV9; 7 bases line up with TRBD1. The germline CDR1 and CDR2 sequences are SGDLS and YYNGEE. Germline trimming cut 7 bases from V and 8 bases from J; bases unmatched to any gene: 12. CDR3 length: 15 residues. The CDR3 spells CASARDSLTDSPLHF. The CDR3 coding sequence is TGTGCCAGCGCCCGGGACAGTCTCACCGATTCACCCCTCCACTTT.

This chain connects TRBV20-1 to TRBJ2-1, with 11 bases identical to TRBD2. V lost 3 bases, J lost 9 bases, and 7 bases stayed unmatched. The germline V gene has CDR1 DFQATT and CDR2 SNEGSKA (reference sequence). This CDR3 region has 14 residues. The CDR3 spells CSASDSGGASEQFF. The CDR3 DNA is TGCAGTGCTAGTGATAGCGGGGGGGCAAGTGAGCAGTTCTTC.

The gene calls are TRBV7-9 and TRBJ2-1; 8 positions agree with TRBD1. The V and J ends lost 5 bases and 3 bases, in that order; junction bases with no gene match: 18. The CDR3 runs 19 residues. CDR1 and CDR2 (germline): SEHNR, FQNEAQ (reference sequence). The CDR3 reads CASSPAGTGSQVFYNEQFF. The CDR3 DNA is TGTGCCAGCAGCCCCGCAGGGACAGGTTCCCAAGTCTTCTACAATGAGCAGTTCTTC.

V gene TRBV9 combines with J gene TRBJ2-5; 7 bases agree with TRBD1. Germline values: CDR1 SGDLS, CDR2 YYNGEE. The V gene end was trimmed by 0 bases and the J gene end by 3 bases; junction bases not matched to a gene: 8. The CDR3 is 16 amino acids. In nucleotides, the CDR3 is TGTGCCAGCAGCGTAGCGGCAGGGGGTAAGGAAGAGACCCAGTACTTC. It is translated as CASSVAAGGKEETQYF.

The table lists this clone with a few counts. This rearrangement joins TRBV7-2 to TRBJ2-3; the match to TRBD1 covers 7 bases. Germline V lookup: CDR1 SGHTA, CDR2 FQGNSA. After removal of 1 base from V and 3 bases from J, the junction contained 4 bases not matched to a gene. The CDR3 length is 15 residues. This chain's CDR3 is CASSLGGGPTDTQYF. The CDR3, as DNA: TGTGCCAGCAGCTTAGGAGGGGGCCCGACAGATACGCAGTATTTT.

The gene calls are TRBV19 and TRBJ1-6, with 7 bases identical to TRBD1. The junction had 6 bases not matched to a gene; V was cut back by 6 bases and J by 7 bases. Germline V gene data show CDR1 as LNHDA and CDR2 as SQIVND (reference sequence). The CDR3 contains 14 residues. The CDR3 is CASRTDRSNSPLHF. The CDR3 DNA reads TGTGCCAGTAGAACGGACAGGAGCAATTCACCCCTCCACTTT.

In its sample, this clone was seen a few times. The rearrangement links TRBV4-1 to TRBJ2-2; 14 nucleotides match TRBD2. After removal of 4 bases from V and 1 base from J, the junction contained 8 bases not matched to a gene. The CDR3 is made up of 19 amino acids. CDR1 is MGHRA, CDR2 YSYEKL, per germline. In nucleotides, the CDR3 is TGCGCCAGCAGCCTACGGACTAGCGGGGGGTCAGGGAACACCGGGGAGCTGTTTTTT. Its translation is CASSLRTSGGSGNTGELFF.

V and J are TRBV5-1 and TRBJ1-1, with 8 bases matching TRBD1. J was trimmed by 5 bases and V by 2 bases; bases with no gene match: 8. The CDR3 extends over 15 amino acids. The germline V gene encodes CDR1 SGHRS and CDR2 YFSETQ. CDR3 region: CASSFSGQGWTEAFF. The CDR3 DNA reads as TGCGCCAGCAGCTTTTCCGGACAGGGTTGGACTGAAGCTTTCTTT.

J is TRBJ2-7 and V is TRBV5-6; 8 bases match TRBD1. The germline CDR1 and CDR2 sequences are SGHDT and YYEEEE. The CDR3 covers 15 residues. The junction had 5 bases not matched to a gene; V was cut back by 0 bases and J by 3 bases. The CDR3 reads CASSLAQDRDYEQYF. The CDR3 DNA reads TGTGCCAGCAGCTTGGCCCAGGACAGGGACTACGAGCAGTACTTC.

The CDR3 loop is CASSSGQGASEAFF. CDR3 nucleotides: TGTGCCAGCAGCTCGGGACAGGGGGCCTCTGAAGCTTTCTTT. This chain links TRBV7-9 with TRBJ1-1; 12 bases align to TRBD1. Germline trimming cut 4 bases from V and 6 bases from J; bases unmatched to any gene: 3. Germline V lookup: CDR1 SEHNR, CDR2 FQNEAQ (reference sequence). The CDR3 length is 14 residues.

The rearrangement links TRBV7-8 to TRBJ1-3, with D maybe TRBD1 (5 bases). V shed 1 base and J shed 4 bases, with 14 bases lying between them. From germline, CDR1 is SGHVS and CDR2 FQNEAQ. This CDR3 spans 16 amino acids. In DNA, the CDR3 is TGTGCCAGCAGCTTAGATCGGGGGAGAACCGGAAACACCATATATTTT. It codes for CASSLDRGRTGNTIYF.

The V and J genes are TRBV7-9 and TRBJ2-6, with 8 bases matching TRBD1. The CDR3 extends over 15 amino acids. Germline trimming cut 5 bases from V and 2 bases from J; bases unmatched to any gene: 2. CDR1 SEHNR and CDR2 FQNEAQ come from the germline V gene (reference sequence). In DNA form, the CDR3 reads TGTGCCAGCAGCCTGACAGGGGCTGGGGCCAACGTCCTGACTTTC. This codes for CASSLTGAGANVLTF.

V and J are TRBV2 and TRBJ1-2, with TRBD1 matching 9 bases. Germline trimming cut 4 bases from V and 7 bases from J; bases unmatched to any gene: 4. The germline CDR1 and CDR2 sequences are SNHLY and FYNNEI. The CDR3 extends over 13 amino acids. The CDR3 spells CASSGQGVPGYTF. Here the CDR3 DNA reads TGTGCCAGCAGTGGACAGGGGGTGCCTGGCTACACCTTC.